These 17 T cell receptor beta chains originate from one sample sequenced in a study of T cell responses to AZD1222 COVID-19 vaccine. Clones were read by immunoSEQ multiplex PCR, and TCRdb kept only the in-frame ones, dropping some. This sample has 150,000 or so clones, with 94% found just once. Here the sequenced sample was peripheral blood, taken on day 0 of AZD1222 vaccination. The receptors were gathered from an adult in good health.

The chain recombines TRBV7-6 with TRBJ1-2; 9 nucleotides match TRBD1. CDR1 and CDR2 from the germline V gene are SGHVS and FNYEAQ. Trimming cost V 5 bases and J 3 bases; bases outside gene matches: 7. The length of the CDR3 is 15 residues. The CDR3 sequence: CASSPLRDRDYGYTF. Written as DNA, the CDR3 is TGTGCCAGCAGCCCTCTGCGGGACAGGGACTATGGCTACACCTTC.

The chain carries TRBV6-5 and TRBJ1-1; weak D call: TRBD1 (5 bases). Germline V gene lookup returns CDR1 MNHEY and CDR2 SVGAGI. V lost 4 bases and J 8 bases, leaving 8 bases between the germline ends. The CDR3 totals 11 residues. CDR3 sequence reads: CASSFGQEAFF. CDR3 DNA sequence: TGTGCCAGCAGTTTCGGACAAGAAGCTTTCTTT.

Here the CDR3 reads CASSPQGGRAANYGYTF. CDR3 bases: TGTGCCAGCTCACCACAGGGGGGGAGAGCAGCTAACTATGGCTACACCTTC. The gene calls are TRBV18 and TRBJ1-2, with D tentatively TRBD1 (6 bases). Germline-derived CDR1 and CDR2 are KGHSH and LQKENI. V was clipped by 1 base and J by 0 bases, with 15 bases between them. The CDR3 consists of 17 residues.

The chain couples TRBV6-5 to TRBJ2-3, with D possibly being TRBD2 (6 bases). From germline, CDR1 is MNHEY and CDR2 SVGAGI. The CDR3 length is 15 residues. The V end lost 2 bases, the J end lost 2 bases, and 11 bases lay between the germline ends. The CDR3 DNA reads as TGTGCCAGCAGTTACGAAGGGACTTCCACAGATACGCAGTATTTT. Translation gives CASSYEGTSTDTQYF.

The chain carries TRBV4-1 and TRBJ1-4; D remains unclear. Germline CDR1 reads MGHRA; CDR2 reads YSYEKL. CDR3 length equals 12 residues. Trimming removed 4 bases from V and 12 bases from J, with 12 bases in between. The CDR3 sequence: CASSPNWGELFF. The CDR3 bases are TGCGCCAGCAGCCCGAACTGGGGAGAACTGTTTTTT.

In its sample, this clone was seen once. The gene calls are TRBV29-1 and TRBJ1-1, with 7 bases matching TRBD1. The germline V gene encodes CDR1 SQVTM and CDR2 ANQGSEA. Trimming at V came to 3 bases and at J to 5 bases, leaving 9 bases not matched to a gene. This CDR3 comprises 14 residues. In nucleotides, the CDR3 is TGCAGCGTTGAGAGACAGGGCCTCTTGACTGAAGCTTTCTTT. Amino acids: CSVERQGLLTEAFF. Together with reference TRBV29-1 and TRBJ1-1, the CDR3 gives the full variable domain: SAVISQKPSRDICQRGTSLTIQCQVDSQVTMMFWYRQQPGQSLTLIATANQGSEATYESGFVIDKFPISRPNLTFSTLTVSNMSPEDSSIYLCSVERQGLLTEAFFGQGTRLTVV.

The V gene is TRBV30, the J gene TRBJ1-2; possibly TRBD1 for D (5 bases). Germline assignment: CDR1 GTSNPN and CDR2 SVGIG (reference sequence). V gave up 0 bases and J gave up 0 bases, with 17 bases separating them. The CDR3 covers 17 residues. The CDR3 sequence is CAWSVPGTAETNYGYTF. CDR3 DNA sequence: TGTGCCTGGAGTGTACCCGGGACCGCCGAGACTAACTATGGCTACACCTTC. Full variable domain (remainder filled in from reference TRBV30 and TRBJ1-2): SQTIHQWPATLVQPVGSPLSLECTVEGTSNPNLYWYRQAAGRGLQLLFYSVGIGQISSEVPQNLSASRPQDRQFILSSKKLLLSDSGFYLCAWSVPGTAETNYGYTFGSGTRLTVV.

The V and J genes are TRBV5-1 and TRBJ2-1; D unclear. The CDR3 contains 12 residues. Germline V CDR1 and CDR2: SGHRS, YFSETQ. Trimming left V 2 bases short and J 4 bases short, with 4 bases between. The CDR3 sequence is CASSFPYNEQFF. CDR3 in DNA: TGCGCCAGCAGCTTCCCATACAATGAGCAGTTCTTC.

The genes are TRBV29-1 and TRBJ2-7; D is possibly TRBD2 (6 bases). The CDR3 runs to 13 residues. V was trimmed by 3 bases and J by 3 bases, leaving 12 bases between them. Per germline, CDR1 SQVTM and CDR2 ANQGSEA. CDR3 region: CSVDPGAGYEQYF. The CDR3 nucleotides read TGCAGCGTTGACCCGGGAGCGGGCTACGAGCAGTACTTC.

The chain recombines TRBV9 with TRBJ1-1; 7 nucleotides match TRBD1. V dropped 0 bases and J dropped 6; count of bases not matched to a gene: 5. The CDR3 sequence is 14 residues long. Per the germline V gene, CDR1 is SGDLS and CDR2 is YYNGEE. This CDR3 reads CASSVAATGAEAFF. The CDR3 region has the DNA TGTGCCAGCAGCGTAGCCGCTACAGGGGCTGAAGCTTTCTTT.

This chain's CDR3 is CATSRSFIEEQYF. The CDR3 DNA follows: TGTGCCACCAGCAGATCCTTCATAGAGGAGCAGTACTTC. The chain links TRBV15 to TRBJ2-7, with D unclear. CDR3 length: 13 amino acids. Trimming took 2 bases from V and 7 from J, leaving 12 bases between them. Per the germline V gene, CDR1 is LNHNV and CDR2 is YYDKDF (reference sequence).

There are a few counts of this clone. This chain joins TRBV13 and TRBJ1-3, with TRBD1 matching 7 bases. The CDR3 consists of 14 residues. In germline, CDR1 is PRHDT, CDR2 FYEKMQ (reference sequence). The V and J ends lost 5 bases and 4 bases, in that order; junction bases with no gene match: 5. CDR3 DNA: TGTGCCAGCAGCGAACAGGGGACCGGAAACACCATATATTTT. Protein sequence: CASSEQGTGNTIYF.

The genes are TRBV5-1 and TRBJ1-3, with D unclear. Germline CDR1 SGHRS, CDR2 YFSETQ. This CDR3 has 12 amino acids. V was cut by 2 bases and J by 4 bases, with 4 bases left in between. CDR3 in DNA: TGCGCCAGCAGCTTCGAGGGAAACACCATATATTTT. Protein sequence: CASSFEGNTIYF.

The J gene is TRBJ1-2, the V gene TRBV29-1; a possible D gene is TRBD1 (6 bases). V was shortened by 3 bases and J by 4 bases, with 12 bases between the two germline ends. The CDR3 consists of 13 residues. Germline CDR1 reads SQVTM; CDR2 reads ANQGSEA. The CDR3 here is CSVDGGPFYGYTF. CDR3 coding DNA: TGCAGCGTTGACGGGGGCCCCTTCTATGGCTACACCTTC.

This sequence joins TRBV7-9 and TRBJ1-2, with 8 bases lining up with TRBD1. This CDR3 is built from 14 residues. Per germline, CDR1 SEHNR and CDR2 FQNEAQ (reference sequence). J gave up 3 bases and V 6 bases, and 6 bases lay outside the gene matches. CDR3 DNA sequence: TGTGCCAGCAGAGTTGGACAGGGAGACTATGGCTACACCTTC. Protein sequence: CASRVGQGDYGYTF.

The chain links TRBV3-1 (or the pseudogene TRBV3-2) to TRBJ1-1, with 8 bases aligning to TRBD1. The CDR3 has 14 amino acids. CDR1 is LGHDT, CDR2 YNNKEL, per germline (reference sequence). V gave up 6 bases and J gave up 3 bases; unmatched junction bases: 6. The CDR3: CASSPGQADTEAFF. The CDR3 nucleotides read TGTGCCAGCAGTCCGGGACAGGCTGACACTGAAGCTTTCTTT.

This clone was seen a single time. The chain carries TRBV7-8 and TRBJ1-3; 10 bases map to TRBD1. CDR1 SGHVS and CDR2 FQNEAQ come from the germline V gene. The CDR3 consists of 17 residues. V lost 1 base, J lost 4 bases, and 7 bases stayed unmatched. The chain's CDR3 is CASSLVTGTGVGNTIYF. CDR3 in DNA: TGTGCCAGCAGCTTAGTTACCGGGACAGGGGTCGGAAACACCATATATTTT.